This passage covers 19 T cell receptor beta chains from one sample sequenced in a study of shared clonotypes between healthy human individuals. CD45RO negativity and positive selection for CCR7 defined naive CD8 cells, a population that excluded terminally differentiated effector memory CD45RA+ cells. Sequencing was performed with immunoSEQ multiplex PCR; in TCRdb, only in-frame clones are kept and a portion is missing. The sample carries roughly 2,000,000 clones, around 93% recorded once. The specimen sequenced was naive CD8+ T cells from PBMCs. All receptors come from a man younger than 35 in good health. Some clones in this sample may be carry-over from other donors' samples.

The J gene is TRBJ2-7, the V gene TRBV9; the D gene is possibly TRBD2 (5 bases). This CDR3 spans 15 amino acids. Germline V gives CDR1 SGDLS, CDR2 YYNGEE. V was clipped by 0 bases and J by 4 bases, with 14 bases between them. The CDR3 DNA reads as TGTGCCAGCAGCGTAGGGGTGGAGCGGCTATACGAGCAGTACTTC. This gives the protein CASSVGVERLYEQYF.

The chain uses TRBV11-2 and TRBJ2-2; D ambiguous. The CDR3 sequence is 13 residues long. Trimming pared 5 bases from V and 2 bases from J, leaving 6 bases between. Germline CDR1 reads SGHAT; CDR2 reads FQNNGV. CDR3 loop: CASSHLNTGELFF. The CDR3 DNA follows: TGTGCCAGCAGCCACCTAAACACCGGGGAGCTGTTTTTT. The variable domain in full, completed from reference TRBV11-2 and TRBJ2-2, reads EAGVAQSPRYKIIEKRQSVAFWCNPISGHATLYWYQQILGQGPKLLIQFQNNGVVDDSQLPKDRFSAERLKGVDSTLKIQPAKLEDSAVYLCASSHLNTGELFFGEGSRLTVL.

The chain couples TRBV19 to TRBJ2-1, with D tentatively TRBD2 (6 bases). The CDR3 is 15 residues long. The germline V gene encodes CDR1 LNHDA and CDR2 SQIVND (reference sequence). Deletions cut 0 bases from V and 4 bases from J, with 10 bases between. In DNA, the CDR3 is TGTGCCAGTAGTATAGACGGGGGAGTTTACAATGAGCAGTTCTTC. The encoded protein is CASSIDGGVYNEQFF.

The chain joins TRBV7-9 to TRBJ2-5, with D possibly called TRBD1 or TRBD2 (5 bases each). The CDR3 loop spans 15 amino acids. The germline V gene encodes CDR1 SEHNR and CDR2 FQNEAQ (reference sequence). The V end was cut by 4 bases, the J end by 3 bases, with 15 bases between. DNA for the CDR3: TGTGCCAGCAGCTCTGGGGGAGAAGTCAAAGAGACCCAGTACTTC. Its protein is CASSSGGEVKETQYF.

The rearrangement uses TRBV9 and TRBJ1-2; 7 nucleotides match TRBD1. V lost 3 bases, J lost 2 bases, and 4 bases stayed unmatched. The germline CDR1 and CDR2 sequences are SGDLS and YYNGEE. The CDR3 contains 14 residues. The CDR3, as DNA: TGTGCCAGCAGCGGCGAGACAGGGAACTATGGCTACACCTTC. This codes for CASSGETGNYGYTF. Drawing the rest from reference TRBV9 and TRBJ1-2, the complete variable domain is DSGVTQTPKHLITATGQRVTLRCSPRSGDLSVYWYQQSLDQGLQFLIQYYNGEERAKGNILERFSAQQFPDLHSELNLSSLELGDSALYFCASSGETGNYGYTFGSGTRLTVV.

The V gene is TRBV19, the J gene TRBJ2-7; 12 nucleotides agree with TRBD2. The length of the CDR3 is 15 residues. The germline gives CDR1 LNHDA, CDR2 SQIVND (reference sequence). The V segment lost 4 bases and the J segment 4 bases; nucleotides outside the gene matches: 5. The DNA for the CDR3 is TGTGCCAGTAGTAACCGACTAGCGGGAGAATACGAGCAGTACTTC. This codes for CASSNRLAGEYEQYF.

The gene calls are TRBV2 and TRBJ1-2, with D possibly TRBD1 on 5 matching bases. The CDR3 spans 15 residues. Germline assignment: CDR1 SNHLY and CDR2 FYNNEI. V was clipped by 0 bases and J by 5 bases, with 13 bases between them. The CDR3 DNA is TGTGCCAGCAGTGAAGCGCTTGGGGGGAATTATGGCTACACCTTC. Its protein is CASSEALGGNYGYTF.

The chain joins TRBV4-2 to TRBJ1-1; the match to TRBD1 covers 7 bases. The CDR3 runs 15 residues. The J segment lost 2 bases and the V segment lost 2 bases, leaving 5 bases of the junction unmatched. Germline CDR1 and CDR2: LGHNA and YNFKEQ. The CDR3 reads CASSQSGDRNTEAFF. The CDR3 DNA reads TGTGCCAGCAGCCAATCGGGGGACAGAAACACTGAAGCTTTCTTT.

This sequence joins TRBV7-9 and TRBJ1-2, with D tentatively TRBD1 (5 bases). The germline V and J ends were trimmed by 5 bases and 4 bases, with 17 bases remaining between them. Germline-derived CDR1 and CDR2 are SEHNR and FQNEAQ (reference sequence). CDR3 length equals 15 residues. Here the CDR3 DNA reads TGTGCCAGCAGCCCTTCTACGGGGCTACCCTATGGCTACACCTTC. Its translation: CASSPSTGLPYGYTF.

The chain has TRBV7-9 and TRBJ2-5; D not resolved. Germline lookup yields CDR1 SEHNR and CDR2 FQNEAQ (reference sequence). Trimming removed 1 base at V and 2 bases at J, with 11 bases between. The CDR3 loop spans 15 amino acids. The CDR3: CASSLEWSLQETQYF. CDR3 in DNA: TGTGCCAGCAGCTTAGAATGGTCGCTTCAAGAGACCCAGTACTTC.

The V call is TRBV4-2, the J call TRBJ2-7; TRBD2 is a possible D gene (6 bases). Germline CDR1 is LGHNA and CDR2 is YNFKEQ. V lost 0 bases, J lost 3 bases, and 12 bases lay in between. The CDR3 length is 15 residues. The CDR3 region is CASSQDPVGGYEQYF. In DNA form, the CDR3 reads TGTGCCAGCAGCCAAGATCCGGTCGGGGGCTACGAGCAGTACTTC.

This rearrangement joins TRBV7-2 to TRBJ1-1; D gene unclear. Germline V lookup: CDR1 SGHTA, CDR2 FQGNSA. This CDR3 contains 15 residues. The V end lost 3 bases, the J end lost 2 bases, and 13 bases lay between the germline ends. CDR3 in DNA: TGTGCCAGCAGCTTTCACAGTTCCCCAAACACTGAAGCTTTCTTT. It translates to CASSFHSSPNTEAFF.

The V call is TRBV7-9, the J call TRBJ2-7; TRBD1 matches at 10 bases. V gave up 6 bases and J gave up 6 bases; unmatched junction bases: 8. Germline V CDR1 and CDR2: SEHNR, FQNEAQ (reference sequence). The length of the CDR3 is 14 residues. CDR3 protein: CASREGTGVSEQYF. CDR3 nucleotides: TGTGCCAGCAGGGAAGGGACAGGGGTGTCCGAGCAGTACTTC.

This clone was seen only once. The chain recombines TRBV2 with TRBJ1-2, with a tentative D call TRBD1 (5 bases). Germline CDR1 reads SNHLY; CDR2 reads FYNNEI. This CDR3 is 15 amino acids long. Trimming took 8 bases from V and 0 from J, leaving 16 bases between them. Here the CDR3 reads CASRLGQSPNYGYTF. DNA of the CDR3: TGTGCCAGCCGGCTTGGACAAAGCCCTAACTATGGCTACACCTTC.

The chain recombines TRBV11-3 with TRBJ2-2; no reliable D call. Per germline, CDR1 SGHNT and CDR2 YENEEA. V dropped 0 bases and J dropped 6 bases, with 5 bases sitting between them. This CDR3 comprises 13 residues. CDR3 sequence (DNA): TGTGCCAGCAGCTTAGATGAGGCCGGGGAGCTGTTTTTT. This translates into CASSLDEAGELFF.

V gene TRBV19 combines with J gene TRBJ2-7; D might be TRBD2 (5 bases). V dropped 5 bases and J dropped 6 bases, with 20 bases sitting between them. This CDR3 comprises 15 residues. The germline CDR1 and CDR2 sequences are LNHDA and SQIVND (reference sequence). DNA of the CDR3: TGTGCCAGTAGTCCTCACACCGGGAACGTCGTCGAGCAGTACTTC. It translates to CASSPHTGNVVEQYF.

Turning to this clone: At the DNA level, this CDR3 is encoded by other sequences in the same sample as well. The chain links TRBV5-1 to TRBJ2-2, with 8 bases matching TRBD1. The CDR3 length is 15 residues. V gave up 0 bases and J gave up 6 bases; unmatched junction bases: 4. The germline gives CDR1 SGHRS, CDR2 YFSETQ. In nucleotides, the CDR3 is TGCGCCAGCAGCTTGGGACAGGGGTTTGCCGGGGAGCTGTTTTTT. Translated: CASSLGQGFAGELFF.

This clone was counted a few times. The chain combines TRBV7-6 with TRBJ1-4; TRBD1 is a possible D gene (6 bases). This CDR3 has 11 residues. The germline gives CDR1 SGHVS, CDR2 FNYEAQ. V gave up 4 bases and J gave up 12 bases, with 9 bases separating them. The CDR3 sequence: CASSSRGELFF. The DNA of the CDR3 is TGTGCCAGCAGCTCCAGGGGAGAACTGTTTTTT. Looking up the rest from reference TRBV7-6 and TRBJ1-4 gives the full variable domain: GAGVSQSPRYKVTKRGQDVALRCDPISGHVSLYWYRQALGQGPEFLTYFNYEAQQDKSGLPNDRFSAERPEGSISTLTIQRTEQRDSAMYRCASSSRGELFFGSGTQLSVL.

The chain couples TRBV11-2 to TRBJ2-3; the D is unclear. The V gene's germline CDR1 is SGHAT and CDR2 FQNNGV. V was trimmed by 5 bases and J by 4 bases, leaving 10 bases between them. CDR3 length: 13 amino acids. The CDR3 coding sequence is TGTGCCAGCAGCCGAGAACGTGCAGATACGCAGTATTTT. Its protein is CASSRERADTQYF. The full variable domain, its missing parts supplied by reference TRBV11-2 and TRBJ2-3, is EAGVAQSPRYKIIEKRQSVAFWCNPISGHATLYWYQQILGQGPKLLIQFQNNGVVDDSQLPKDRFSAERLKGVDSTLKIQPAKLEDSAVYLCASSRERADTQYFGPGTRLTVL.